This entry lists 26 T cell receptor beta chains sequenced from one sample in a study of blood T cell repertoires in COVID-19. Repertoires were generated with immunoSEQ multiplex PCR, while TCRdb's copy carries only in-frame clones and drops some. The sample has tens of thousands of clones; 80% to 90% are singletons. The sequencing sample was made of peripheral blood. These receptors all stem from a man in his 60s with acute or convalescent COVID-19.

The CDR3 DNA sequence: TGTGCCAGCAGCTTTCTCTTAGACACTGAAGCTTTCTTT. Its protein product is CASSFLLDTEAFF. This rearrangement joins TRBV5-5 to TRBJ1-1; D unresolved. Germline V gives CDR1 SGHKS, CDR2 YYEKEE (reference sequence). The CDR3 length is 13 residues. Trimming pared 2 bases from V and 3 bases from J, leaving 8 bases between.

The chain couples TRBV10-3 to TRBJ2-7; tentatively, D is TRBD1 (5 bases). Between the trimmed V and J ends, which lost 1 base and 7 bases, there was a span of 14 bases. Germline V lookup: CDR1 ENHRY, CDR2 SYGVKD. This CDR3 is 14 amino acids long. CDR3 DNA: TGTGCCATCAGTGAGTTGGCAGGGTCTTGGGAGCAGTACTTC. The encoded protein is CAISELAGSWEQYF.

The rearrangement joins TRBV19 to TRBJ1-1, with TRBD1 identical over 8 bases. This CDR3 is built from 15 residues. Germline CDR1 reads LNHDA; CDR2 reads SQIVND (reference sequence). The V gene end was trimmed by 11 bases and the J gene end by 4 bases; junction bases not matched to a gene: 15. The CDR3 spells CACTQGAQGSTEAFF. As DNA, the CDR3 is TGTGCCTGTACCCAGGGGGCGCAGGGCAGCACTGAAGCTTTCTTT.

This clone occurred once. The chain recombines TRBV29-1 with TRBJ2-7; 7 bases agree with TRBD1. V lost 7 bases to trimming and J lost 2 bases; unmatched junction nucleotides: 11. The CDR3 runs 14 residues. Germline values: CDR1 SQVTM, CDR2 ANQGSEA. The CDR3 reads CSALPRDRPYEQYF. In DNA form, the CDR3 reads TGCAGCGCATTACCCCGGGACAGACCCTACGAGCAGTACTTC.

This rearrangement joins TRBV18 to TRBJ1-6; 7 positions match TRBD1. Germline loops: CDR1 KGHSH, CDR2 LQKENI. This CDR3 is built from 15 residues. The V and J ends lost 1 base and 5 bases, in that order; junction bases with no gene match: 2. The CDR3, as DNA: TGTGCCAGCTCACCACAGGGGGCGGATAATTCACCCCTCCACTTT. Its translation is CASSPQGADNSPLHF.

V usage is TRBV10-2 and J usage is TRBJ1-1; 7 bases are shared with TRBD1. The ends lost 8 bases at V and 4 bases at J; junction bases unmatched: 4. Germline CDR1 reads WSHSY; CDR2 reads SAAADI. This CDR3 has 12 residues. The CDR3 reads CASRPGGTEAFF. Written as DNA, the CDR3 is TGCGCCAGCCGCCCAGGGGGCACTGAAGCTTTCTTT.

The CDR3 nucleotides are TGTGCCAGCAGCCAAGTAGGACTAGCGGAGGCCTACGAGCAGTACTTC. Its protein is CASSQVGLAEAYEQYF. V gene TRBV4-2 combines with J gene TRBJ2-7; 10 bases fit TRBD2. From germline, CDR1 is LGHNA and CDR2 YNFKEQ. Trimming removed 1 base from V and 2 bases from J; junction bases left unmatched: 5. The CDR3 runs to 16 residues.

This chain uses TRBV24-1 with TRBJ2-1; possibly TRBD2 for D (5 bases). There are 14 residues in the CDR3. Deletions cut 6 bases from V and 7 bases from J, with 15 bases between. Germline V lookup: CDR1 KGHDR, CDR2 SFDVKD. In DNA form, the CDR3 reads TGTGCCACCAGTCCAAAGGCGGGCGAGAATGAGCAGTTCTTC. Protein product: CATSPKAGENEQFF.

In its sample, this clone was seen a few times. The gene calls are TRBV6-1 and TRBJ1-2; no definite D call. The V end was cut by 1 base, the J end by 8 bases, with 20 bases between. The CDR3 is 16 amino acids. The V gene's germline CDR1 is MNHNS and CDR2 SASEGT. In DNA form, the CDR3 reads TGTGCCAGCAGTGAAGTGGCAGTTGCTCTAGAGCGGGGCTACACCTTC. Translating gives CASSEVAVALERGYTF.

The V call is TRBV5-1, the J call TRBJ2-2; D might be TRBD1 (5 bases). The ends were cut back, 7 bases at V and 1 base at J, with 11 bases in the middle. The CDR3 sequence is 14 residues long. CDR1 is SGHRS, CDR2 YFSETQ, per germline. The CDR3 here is CASGQGVNTGELFF. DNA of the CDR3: TGCGCCAGCGGCCAGGGTGTGAACACCGGGGAGCTGTTTTTT.

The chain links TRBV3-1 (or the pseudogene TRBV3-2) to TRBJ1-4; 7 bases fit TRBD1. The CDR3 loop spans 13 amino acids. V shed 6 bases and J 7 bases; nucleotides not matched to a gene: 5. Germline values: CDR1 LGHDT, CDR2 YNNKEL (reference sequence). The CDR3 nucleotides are TGTGCCAGCAGACGGACAGGTGGTGAAAAACTGTTTTTT. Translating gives CASRRTGGEKLFF.

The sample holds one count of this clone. The CDR3 region is CASSLWTGGRNTEAFF. CDR3 nucleotide sequence: TGTGCCAGCAGCCTCTGGACAGGGGGAAGGAACACTGAAGCTTTCTTT. The chain carries TRBV5-8 and TRBJ1-1; 10 bases map to TRBD1. Germline CDR1 is SGHTS and CDR2 is YDEGEE. The CDR3 loop spans 16 amino acids. The trim removed 4 bases at V and 1 base at J, leaving 7 bases unmatched.

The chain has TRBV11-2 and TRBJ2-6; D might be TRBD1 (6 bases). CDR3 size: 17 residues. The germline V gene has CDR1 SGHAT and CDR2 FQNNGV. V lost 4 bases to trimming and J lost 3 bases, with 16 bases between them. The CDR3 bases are TGTGCCAGCAGCTATCCCCAGGGGAAGTTTGGGGCCAACGTCCTGACTTTC. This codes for CASSYPQGKFGANVLTF.

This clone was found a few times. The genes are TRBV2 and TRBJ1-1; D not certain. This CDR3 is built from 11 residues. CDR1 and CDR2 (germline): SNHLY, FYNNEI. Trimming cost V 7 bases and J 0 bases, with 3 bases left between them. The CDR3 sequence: CASTMNTEAFF. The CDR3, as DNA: TGTGCCAGCACAATGAACACTGAAGCTTTCTTT.

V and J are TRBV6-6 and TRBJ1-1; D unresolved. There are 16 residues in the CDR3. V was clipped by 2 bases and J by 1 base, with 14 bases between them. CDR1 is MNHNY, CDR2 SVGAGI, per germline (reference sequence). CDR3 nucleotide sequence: TGTGCCAGCAGTTACAATCCGCAGGCCCAGAACACTGAAGCTTTCTTT. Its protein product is CASSYNPQAQNTEAFF.

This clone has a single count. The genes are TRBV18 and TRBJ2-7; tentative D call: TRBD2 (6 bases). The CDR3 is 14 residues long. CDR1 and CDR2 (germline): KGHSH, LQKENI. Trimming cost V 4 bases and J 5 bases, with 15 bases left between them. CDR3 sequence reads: CASSRGSGVDEQYF. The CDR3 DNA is TGTGCCAGCTCACGGGGGTCGGGGGTCGACGAGCAGTACTTC.

DNA of the CDR3: TGTGCCAGCAGCGTAGAACAGGGATTGTCACCCCTCCACTTT. Protein sequence: CASSVEQGLSPLHF. The gene calls are TRBV9 and TRBJ1-6; possible D gene TRBD1, 6 bases. The germline V gene has CDR1 SGDLS and CDR2 YYNGEE. Trimming stripped 0 bases from V and 10 bases from J, with 11 bases between. The CDR3 contains 14 residues.

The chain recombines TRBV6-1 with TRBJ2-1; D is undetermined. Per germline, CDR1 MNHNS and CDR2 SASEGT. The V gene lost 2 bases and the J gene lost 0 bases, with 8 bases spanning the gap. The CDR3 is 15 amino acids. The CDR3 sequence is CASSETESSYNEQFF. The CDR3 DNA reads TGTGCCAGCAGTGAAACAGAGAGCTCCTACAATGAGCAGTTCTTC.

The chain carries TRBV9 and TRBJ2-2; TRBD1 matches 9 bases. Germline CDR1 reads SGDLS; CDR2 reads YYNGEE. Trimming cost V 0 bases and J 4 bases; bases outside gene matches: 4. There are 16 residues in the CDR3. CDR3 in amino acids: CASSVVTGGRTGELFF. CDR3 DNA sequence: TGTGCCAGCAGCGTAGTGACAGGGGGTCGCACCGGGGAGCTGTTTTTT.

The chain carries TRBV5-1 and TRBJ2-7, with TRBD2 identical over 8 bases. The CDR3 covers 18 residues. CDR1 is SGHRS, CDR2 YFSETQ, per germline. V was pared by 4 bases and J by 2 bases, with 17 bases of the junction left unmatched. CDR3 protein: CASSPGLAWGNNPYEQYF. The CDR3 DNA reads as TGCGCCAGCAGCCCCGGACTAGCTTGGGGGAACAATCCCTACGAGCAGTACTTC.

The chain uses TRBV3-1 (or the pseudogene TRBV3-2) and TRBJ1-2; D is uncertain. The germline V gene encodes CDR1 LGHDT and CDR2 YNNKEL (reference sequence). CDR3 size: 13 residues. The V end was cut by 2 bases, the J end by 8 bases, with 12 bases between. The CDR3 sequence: CASSQKQEGGYTF. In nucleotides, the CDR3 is TGTGCCAGCAGCCAAAAACAAGAGGGCGGCTACACCTTC.

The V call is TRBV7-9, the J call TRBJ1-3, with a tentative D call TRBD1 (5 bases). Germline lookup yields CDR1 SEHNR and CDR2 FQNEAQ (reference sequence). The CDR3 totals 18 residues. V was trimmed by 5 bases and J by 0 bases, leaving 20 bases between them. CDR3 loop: CASSPKTVTSLSGNTIYF. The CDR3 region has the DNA TGTGCCAGCAGCCCAAAGACAGTCACCAGCCTCTCTGGAAACACCATATATTTT.

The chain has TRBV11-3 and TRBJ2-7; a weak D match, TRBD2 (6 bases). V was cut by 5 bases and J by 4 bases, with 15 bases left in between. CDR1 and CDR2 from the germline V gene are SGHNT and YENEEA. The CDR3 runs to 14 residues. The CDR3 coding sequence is TGTGCCAGCAGCGTAGGGACTGTTGGATACGAGCAGTACTTC. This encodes CASSVGTVGYEQYF.

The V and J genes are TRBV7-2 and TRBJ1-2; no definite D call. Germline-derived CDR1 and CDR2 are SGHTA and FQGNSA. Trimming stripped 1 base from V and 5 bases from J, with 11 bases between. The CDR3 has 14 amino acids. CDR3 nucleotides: TGTGCCAGCAGCTTAGTGTCCGAGCGTTATGGCTACACCTTC. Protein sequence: CASSLVSERYGYTF.

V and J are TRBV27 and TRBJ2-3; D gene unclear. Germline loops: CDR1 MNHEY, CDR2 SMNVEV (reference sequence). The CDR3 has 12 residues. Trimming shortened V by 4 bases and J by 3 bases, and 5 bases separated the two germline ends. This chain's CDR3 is CASSSHTDTQYF. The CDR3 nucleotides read TGTGCCAGCAGTTCACATACAGATACGCAGTATTTT.

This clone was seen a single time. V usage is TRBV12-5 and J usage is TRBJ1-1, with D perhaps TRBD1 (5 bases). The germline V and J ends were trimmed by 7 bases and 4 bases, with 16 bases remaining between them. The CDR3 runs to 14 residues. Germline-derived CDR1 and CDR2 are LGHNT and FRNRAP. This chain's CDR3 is CASVNSPGGTEAFF. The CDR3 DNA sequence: TGTGCTAGTGTGAACAGCCCGGGGGGCACTGAAGCTTTCTTT.